This TCR beta chain was recovered during a study of T-cell reconstitution after alpha-beta-depleted transplantation in children. In regard to this clonotype: Its target is not known.

Regarding the study as a whole: Newly produced T cells mostly accounted for T-cell counts and diversity one year post-transplant. Roughly two months post-transplant, alpha-beta T cells reportedly originated from several hundred graft clones that had expanded. Surviving recipient cells, namely T cells and thymic progenitors, were the source of high day-60 TCRbeta diversity in some patients.

The V and J ends lost 11 bases and 2 bases respectively, with 13 bases between them. Germline V gives CDR1 ENHRY, CDR2 SYGVKD. The CDR3 totals 13 residues. Preparation of the TCRbeta library involved a method that used unique molecular identifiers. TCRdb used MiXCR to reprocess the PCR reads, holding one entry per CDR3 protein. The data contain hundreds of thousands of distinct CDR3 sequences, 10% to 15% of them singletons. The TCR originated in a male patient aged 10-17 years who had a stem cell transplant for acute myeloid leukemia, so the T cells may come from the graft donor. The specimen was PBMCs, mostly from graft donor cells, collected 360 days after TCRalphabeta/CD19-depleted stem cell transplant. The chain joins TRBV10-3 to TRBJ2-1; D is perhaps TRBD1 (5 bases). The CDR3 DNA sequence: TGTGCCCATCAGCAGGGTACCTACAATGAGCAGTTCTTC. It encodes CAHQQGTYNEQFF.